The 29 T cell receptor beta chains reported below all come from one sample, sequenced in a study of T cells in Graves' hyperthyroidism and ophthalmopathy. TCR beta CDR3 regions were amplified from RNA transcripts. Carried out on the TCR CDR3, a first-round RT-PCR used the HTBI primer set. A single record per CDR3 protein comes from TCRdb applying MiXCR to the multiplex PCR reads. The data show over 250,000 distinct CDR3 sequences, less than 30% seen once. Sequenced sample: blood. These receptors were collected from a man aged 40-50 years with Graves' hyperthyroidism that later progressed to Graves' ophthalmopathy.

This clonotype was seen ten or more times. V gene TRBV12-3 or TRBV12-4 combines with J gene TRBJ2-7; the match to TRBD1 covers 7 bases. The length of the CDR3 is 15 residues. J lost 5 bases, V lost 3 bases, and 10 bases had no gene match. Here the CDR3 DNA reads TGTGCCAGCAGTTTTACGACAGGGCCGATCCACGAGCAGTACTTC. This translates into CASSFTTGPIHEQYF.

This clonotype was counted between two and nine times. The chain has TRBV4-3 and TRBJ2-7; the D gene is possibly TRBD1 (6 bases). Germline-derived CDR1 and CDR2 are LGHNA and YSLEER. CDR3 length: 14 residues. The V and J ends lost 0 bases and 6 bases respectively, with 12 bases between them. Here the CDR3 reads CASSQDWAGAEQYF. DNA of the CDR3: TGCGCCAGCAGCCAAGATTGGGCAGGGGCCGAGCAGTACTTC.

This clonotype was recorded many times. The V gene is TRBV6-1, the J gene TRBJ2-5; 7 bases map to TRBD2. The CDR3 runs 17 residues. V shed 8 bases, J shed 2 bases, and the junction held 17 bases outside the gene matches. Looked up from germline, CDR1 is MNHNS and CDR2 is SASEGT. The CDR3 sequence: CASCRWRESAIQETQYF. The CDR3 DNA is TGTGCCAGCTGTCGTTGGCGGGAGAGCGCCATACAAGAGACCCAGTACTTC.

This chain links TRBV7-9 with TRBJ2-5; 7 bases agree with TRBD1. CDR1 is SEHNR, CDR2 FQNEAQ, per germline (reference sequence). The CDR3 contains 14 residues. V dropped 2 bases and J dropped 4; count of bases not matched to a gene: 4. CDR3 sequence (DNA): TGTGCCAGCAGCTTAATGACAGGGTCAGAGACCCAGTACTTC. Residues: CASSLMTGSETQYF.

This clonotype was picked up many times. This chain uses TRBV7-9 with TRBJ1-5; the D is unclear. CDR3 size: 13 residues. Germline assignment: CDR1 SEHNR and CDR2 FQNEAQ (reference sequence). Deletions cut 6 bases from V and 4 bases from J, with 10 bases between. CDR3 nucleotides: TGTGCCAGCAGTCGACCGGGGAATCAGCCCCAGCATTTT. The encoded protein is CASSRPGNQPQHF.

This clonotype appeared many times. V and J are TRBV2 and TRBJ2-7; D is unresolved. The germline V and J ends were trimmed by 3 bases and 3 bases, with 9 bases remaining between them. The length of the CDR3 is 13 residues. The V gene's germline CDR1 is SNHLY and CDR2 FYNNEI. CDR3 residues: CASSDGTNYEQYF. DNA of the CDR3: TGTGCCAGCAGTGACGGAACAAACTACGAGCAGTACTTC.

This clonotype has at least ten counts. The rearrangement links TRBV13 to TRBJ2-7; weak D call: TRBD1 (5 bases). V was trimmed by 5 bases and J by 6 bases, leaving 14 bases between them. Germline values: CDR1 PRHDT, CDR2 FYEKMQ (reference sequence). This CDR3 comprises 13 residues. This CDR3 is CASSHTGVREQYF. The CDR3 region has the DNA TGTGCCAGCAGCCATACAGGTGTACGCGAGCAGTACTTC.

This chain uses TRBV11-3 with TRBJ2-2; 10 nucleotides align to TRBD2. After removal of 5 bases from V and 7 bases from J, the junction contained 4 bases not matched to a gene. The CDR3 contains 14 residues. The germline V gene has CDR1 SGHNT and CDR2 YENEEA. CDR3 sequence reads: CASSRSGRVGELFF. The DNA for the CDR3 is TGTGCCAGCAGCCGAAGCGGGAGGGTCGGGGAGCTGTTTTTT.

In its sample, this clonotype was seen many times. The chain carries TRBV20-1 and TRBJ2-7; no firm D call. V lost 6 bases, J lost 2 bases, and 20 bases lay in between. CDR3 length: 15 amino acids. The germline gives CDR1 DFQATT, CDR2 SNEGSKA (reference sequence). CDR3 nucleotide sequence: TGCAGTGCAGACCCCTTTAGATCGGGCCCCTACGAGCAGTACTTC. The encoded protein is CSADPFRSGPYEQYF.

This clonotype was observed many times. This chain links TRBV15 with TRBJ2-7; D gene uncertain. The V gene's germline CDR1 is LNHNV and CDR2 YYDKDF (reference sequence). The length of the CDR3 is 14 residues. V gave up 0 bases and J gave up 4 bases, with 10 bases separating them. CDR3 nucleotide sequence: TGTGCCACCAGCAGAGAGTGGGCCGGGTACGAGCAGTACTTC. The encoded protein is CATSREWAGYEQYF.

This clonotype was recorded at least ten times. The chain couples TRBV6-5 to TRBJ2-7, with 7 positions matching TRBD1. The germline V gene has CDR1 MNHEY and CDR2 SVGAGI. The CDR3 totals 14 residues. V lost 4 bases, J lost 3 bases, and 6 bases stayed unmatched. The CDR3 here is CASSLTGNNYEQYF. The DNA of the CDR3 is TGTGCCAGCAGTTTGACAGGGAACAACTACGAGCAGTACTTC.

This chain uses TRBV2 with TRBJ2-7, with D possibly matching TRBD2 (5 bases). V was clipped by 8 bases and J by 2 bases, with 19 bases between them. Germline V CDR1 and CDR2: SNHLY, FYNNEI. The CDR3 length is 15 residues. As DNA, the CDR3 is TGTGCCAGCCTCGTACCGGGGAACCCGACCTACGAGCAGTACTTC. The encoded protein is CASLVPGNPTYEQYF.

This clonotype has at least ten counts. The rearrangement joins TRBV2 to TRBJ2-2, with unresolved D. Per germline, CDR1 SNHLY and CDR2 FYNNEI. The CDR3 is 15 amino acids. Trimming shortened V by 6 bases and J by 0 bases, and 11 bases separated the two germline ends. CDR3 in amino acids: CASRHSRPNTGELFF. The CDR3 DNA reads TGTGCCAGCAGGCATAGCAGACCGAACACCGGGGAGCTGTTTTTT.

This clonotype was counted ten times or more. The rearrangement joins TRBV12-3 or TRBV12-4 to TRBJ1-2; D gene ambiguous. The germline V and J ends were trimmed by 7 bases and 8 bases, with 17 bases remaining between them. The CDR3 length is 13 residues. The CDR3 loop reads CASTLGGLLGYTF. In nucleotides, the CDR3 is TGTGCCAGCACCCTAGGAGGGTTGTTGGGCTACACCTTC.

This clonotype was picked up many times. The V and J genes are TRBV6-2 or TRBV6-3 and TRBJ2-7; 11 bases are a match to TRBD2. The germline V gene has CDR1 MNHEY and CDR2 SVGEGT. V was clipped by 6 bases and J by 2 bases; unmatched bases: 0. CDR3 length equals 13 residues. DNA of the CDR3: TGTGCCAGCAGGACTAGCGGGACCTACGAGCAGTACTTC. Protein sequence: CASRTSGTYEQYF.

This clonotype was recorded at least ten times. V and J are TRBV5-1 and TRBJ1-5; D is perhaps TRBD1 (6 bases). V was cut by 0 bases and J by 10 bases, with 11 bases left in between. The CDR3 spans 13 residues. Germline V CDR1 and CDR2: SGHRS, YFSETQ. CDR3 region: CASSLVGAQPQHF. The CDR3 coding sequence is TGCGCCAGCAGCTTGGTGGGGGCCCAACCCCAGCATTTT.

This clonotype was counted ten times or more. The rearrangement joins TRBV18 to TRBJ1-2; D is ambiguous. CDR3 length: 12 amino acids. Trimming shortened V by 5 bases and J by 6 bases, and 10 bases separated the two germline ends. Germline loops: CDR1 KGHSH, CDR2 LQKENI. The CDR3 nucleotides are TGTGCCAGCTCAAGTACAAAGGATGGCTACACCTTC. Protein product: CASSSTKDGYTF.

The chain carries TRBV6-1 and TRBJ2-7; TRBD2 is a possible D gene (6 bases). Germline lookup yields CDR1 MNHNS and CDR2 SASEGT. V dropped 5 bases and J dropped 4 bases, with 15 bases sitting between them. CDR3 length equals 14 residues. CDR3 region: CASSTGDGAYEQYF. DNA for the CDR3: TGTGCCAGCAGTACGGGGGACGGAGCTTACGAGCAGTACTTC.

The V call is TRBV28, the J call TRBJ1-1, with TRBD1 matching 7 bases. CDR3 size: 16 residues. The germline V gene has CDR1 MDHEN and CDR2 SYDVKM. V gave up 0 bases and J gave up 5 bases; unmatched junction bases: 9. The chain's CDR3 is CASSLWGEGARTEAFF. DNA of the CDR3: TGTGCCAGCAGTTTATGGGGGGAGGGGGCAAGGACTGAAGCTTTCTTT. The full variable domain, with the rest looked up from reference TRBV28 and TRBJ1-1, is DVKVTQSSRYLVKRTGEKVFLECVQDMDHENMFWYRQDPGLGLRLIYFSYDVKMKEKGDIPEGYSVSREKKERFSLILESASTNQTSMYLCASSLWGEGARTEAFFGQGTRLTVV.

Only a few counts were recorded for this clonotype. The chain recombines TRBV29-1 with TRBJ1-2, with a weak D call TRBD1 (6 bases). There are 13 residues in the CDR3. Germline-derived CDR1 and CDR2 are SQVTM and ANQGSEA. V was clipped by 0 bases and J by 8 bases, with 13 bases between them. The CDR3 DNA is TGCAGCGTTGAAGATCCACAGGGTCTGGGCTACACCTTC. Amino acid sequence: CSVEDPQGLGYTF.

J is TRBJ2-5 and V is TRBV20-1; TRBD2 matches at 9 bases. Germline-derived CDR1 and CDR2 are DFQATT and SNEGSKA (reference sequence). CDR3 length: 15 amino acids. V dropped 1 base and J dropped 5; count of bases not matched to a gene: 8. Written as DNA, the CDR3 is TGCAGTGCTAGAGTTCGACTAGCGGCGGGGGAGACCCAGTACTTC. Amino acid sequence: CSARVRLAAGETQYF.

V usage is TRBV12-5 and J usage is TRBJ2-7; D may be TRBD1 (6 bases). The germline V gene encodes CDR1 LGHNT and CDR2 FRNRAP. This CDR3 spans 13 amino acids. V was clipped by 1 base and J by 4 bases, with 8 bases between them. CDR3: CASGLGQGYEQYF. The CDR3 DNA is TGTGCTAGTGGTTTGGGCCAGGGGTACGAGCAGTACTTC.

This clonotype was counted ten times or more. V is TRBV11-1 and J is TRBJ1-1; 7 bases line up with TRBD1. This CDR3 has 14 residues. Germline assignment: CDR1 SGHAT and CDR2 FQDESV (reference sequence). With V trimmed by 5 bases and J by 4 bases, 7 bases remained unmatched. CDR3 loop: CASSPPGGVTEAFF. The CDR3 DNA follows: TGTGCCAGCAGCCCTCCAGGGGGAGTCACTGAAGCTTTCTTT.

The chain recombines TRBV7-2 with TRBJ2-7; TRBD2 aligns across 7 bases. Germline-derived CDR1 and CDR2 are SGHTA and FQGNSA. The CDR3 runs 14 residues. The V gene end was trimmed by 6 bases and the J gene end by 3 bases; junction bases not matched to a gene: 8. Written as DNA, the CDR3 is TGTGCCAGCAGTCAATCGGGGGGATTCTACGAGCAGTACTTC. This encodes CASSQSGGFYEQYF.

In its sample, this clonotype was seen many times. The chain has TRBV28 and TRBJ2-7, with unresolved D. The CDR3 extends over 12 amino acids. Germline CDR1 and CDR2: MDHEN and SYDVKM. V lost 6 bases, J lost 4 bases, and 10 bases lay in between. Here the CDR3 reads CASRKGIYEQYF. Written as DNA, the CDR3 is TGTGCCAGCAGGAAGGGAATTTACGAGCAGTACTTC.

In this sample, this clonotype turned up many times. The chain couples TRBV6-4 to TRBJ1-2; D is perhaps TRBD1 (5 bases). The CDR3 covers 12 residues. The germline V gene has CDR1 MRHNA and CDR2 SNTAGT. The V gene lost 6 bases and the J gene lost 7 bases, with 12 bases spanning the gap. CDR3 in amino acids: CASSLNRSGYTF. CDR3 in DNA: TGTGCCAGCAGCTTAAACAGGAGTGGCTACACCTTC.

The V gene is TRBV29-1, the J gene TRBJ1-2; D is perhaps TRBD1 (5 bases). Germline values: CDR1 SQVTM, CDR2 ANQGSEA. The CDR3 has 13 amino acids. With 3 bases removed from V and 1 base from J, the gap between germline ends came to 9 bases. CDR3 nucleotide sequence: TGCAGCGTTGATAGACAGAGTAACTATGGCTACACCTTC. Protein product: CSVDRQSNYGYTF.

The sample holds many counts of this clonotype. This rearrangement joins TRBV9 to TRBJ1-2, with D maybe TRBD1 (5 bases). The germline V and J ends were trimmed by 3 bases and 4 bases, with 13 bases remaining between them. Germline V gives CDR1 SGDLS, CDR2 YYNGEE. CDR3 length: 14 residues. CDR3 amino acids: CASSARDSFYGYTF. DNA for the CDR3: TGTGCCAGCAGCGCCCGGGACTCTTTCTATGGCTACACCTTC.

The V and J genes are TRBV28 and TRBJ2-7; 7 bases agree with TRBD2. CDR1 and CDR2 from the germline V gene are MDHEN and SYDVKM. The CDR3 is 13 amino acids. Losses at the gene ends were 7 bases for V and 3 bases for J; bases not matched to a gene: 6. The CDR3 region is CASKLGGSYEQYF. The CDR3 region has the DNA TGTGCCAGCAAATTGGGCGGGAGCTACGAGCAGTACTTC.